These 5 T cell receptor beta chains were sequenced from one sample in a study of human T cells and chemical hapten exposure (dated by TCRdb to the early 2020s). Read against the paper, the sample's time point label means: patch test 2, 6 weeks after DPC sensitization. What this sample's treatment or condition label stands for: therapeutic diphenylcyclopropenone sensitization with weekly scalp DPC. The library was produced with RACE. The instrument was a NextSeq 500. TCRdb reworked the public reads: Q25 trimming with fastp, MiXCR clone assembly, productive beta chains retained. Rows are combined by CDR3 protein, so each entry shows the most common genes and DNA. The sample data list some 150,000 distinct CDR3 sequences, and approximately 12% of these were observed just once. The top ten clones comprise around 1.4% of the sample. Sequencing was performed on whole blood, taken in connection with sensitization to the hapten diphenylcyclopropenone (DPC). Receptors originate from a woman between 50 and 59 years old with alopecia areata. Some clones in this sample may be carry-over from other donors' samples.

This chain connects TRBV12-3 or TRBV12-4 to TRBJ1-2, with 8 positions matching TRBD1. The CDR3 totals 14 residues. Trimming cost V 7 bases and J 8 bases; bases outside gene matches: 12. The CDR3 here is CASITTGVKMGYTF. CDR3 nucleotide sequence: TGTGCCAGCATTACGACAGGGGTCAAAATGGGCTACACCTTC.

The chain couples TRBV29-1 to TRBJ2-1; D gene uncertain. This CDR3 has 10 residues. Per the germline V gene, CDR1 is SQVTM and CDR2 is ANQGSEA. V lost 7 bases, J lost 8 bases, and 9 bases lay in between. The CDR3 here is CSGAAHEQFF. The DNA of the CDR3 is TGCAGCGGAGCAGCCCATGAGCAGTTCTTC.

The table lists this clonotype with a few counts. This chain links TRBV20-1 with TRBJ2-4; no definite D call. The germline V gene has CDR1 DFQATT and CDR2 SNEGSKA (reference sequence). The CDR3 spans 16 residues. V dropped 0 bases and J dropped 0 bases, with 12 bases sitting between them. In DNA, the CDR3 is TGCAGTGCTAGAGATCTTAGTGGGCTAGCCAAAAACATTCAGTACTTC. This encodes CSARDLSGLAKNIQYF.

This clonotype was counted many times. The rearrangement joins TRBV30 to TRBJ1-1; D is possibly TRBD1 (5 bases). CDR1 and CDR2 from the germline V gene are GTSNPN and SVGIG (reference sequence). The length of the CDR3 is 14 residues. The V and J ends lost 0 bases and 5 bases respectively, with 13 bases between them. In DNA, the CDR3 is TGTGCCTGGAGTGTTGCAGGGAGAGAAACTGAAGCTTTCTTT. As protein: CAWSVAGRETEAFF.

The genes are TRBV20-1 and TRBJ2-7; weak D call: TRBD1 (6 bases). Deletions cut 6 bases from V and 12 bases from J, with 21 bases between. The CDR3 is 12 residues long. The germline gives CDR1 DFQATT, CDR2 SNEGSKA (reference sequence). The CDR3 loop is CSADSPPGGLYF. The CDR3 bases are TGCAGTGCGGATTCCCCCCCTGGGGGCCTGTACTTC.